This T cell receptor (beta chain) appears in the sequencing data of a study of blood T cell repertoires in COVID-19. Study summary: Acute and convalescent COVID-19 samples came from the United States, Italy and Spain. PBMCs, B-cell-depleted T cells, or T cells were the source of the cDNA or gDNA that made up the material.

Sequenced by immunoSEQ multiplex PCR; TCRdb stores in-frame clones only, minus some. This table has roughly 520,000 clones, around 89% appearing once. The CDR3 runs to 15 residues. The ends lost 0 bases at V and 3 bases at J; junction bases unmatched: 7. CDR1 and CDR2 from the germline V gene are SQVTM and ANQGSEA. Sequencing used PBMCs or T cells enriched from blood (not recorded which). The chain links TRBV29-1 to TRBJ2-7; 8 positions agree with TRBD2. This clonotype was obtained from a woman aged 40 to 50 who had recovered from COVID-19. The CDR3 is CSVEDNPSGRYEQYF. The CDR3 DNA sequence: TGCAGCGTTGAAGATAATCCTAGCGGGCGCTACGAGCAGTACTTC.